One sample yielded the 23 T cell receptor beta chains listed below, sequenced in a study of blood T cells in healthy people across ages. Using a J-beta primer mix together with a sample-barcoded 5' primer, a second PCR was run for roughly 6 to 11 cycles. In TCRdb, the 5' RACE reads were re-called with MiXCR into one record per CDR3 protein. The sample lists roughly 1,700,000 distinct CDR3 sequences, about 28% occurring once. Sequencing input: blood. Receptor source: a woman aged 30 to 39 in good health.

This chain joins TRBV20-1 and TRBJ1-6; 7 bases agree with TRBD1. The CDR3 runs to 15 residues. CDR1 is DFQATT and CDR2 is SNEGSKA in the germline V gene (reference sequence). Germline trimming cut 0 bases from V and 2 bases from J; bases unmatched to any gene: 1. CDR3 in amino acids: CSARERGPYNSPLHF. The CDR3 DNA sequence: TGCAGTGCTAGAGAGAGGGGGCCCTATAATTCACCCCTCCACTTT.

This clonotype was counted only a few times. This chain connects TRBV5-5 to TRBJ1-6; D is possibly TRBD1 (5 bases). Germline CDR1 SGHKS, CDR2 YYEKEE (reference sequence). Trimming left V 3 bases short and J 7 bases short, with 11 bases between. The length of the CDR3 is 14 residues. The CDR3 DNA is TGTGCCAGCAGCTCGGACGGGGGGAATTCACCCCTCCACTTT. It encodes CASSSDGGNSPLHF.

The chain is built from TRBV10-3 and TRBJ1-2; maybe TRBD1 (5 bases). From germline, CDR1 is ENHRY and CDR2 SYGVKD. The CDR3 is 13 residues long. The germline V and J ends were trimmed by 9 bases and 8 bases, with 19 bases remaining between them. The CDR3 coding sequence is TGTGCCATTTCGCTTACCGGGACGATGGGCTACACCTTC. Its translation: CAISLTGTMGYTF.

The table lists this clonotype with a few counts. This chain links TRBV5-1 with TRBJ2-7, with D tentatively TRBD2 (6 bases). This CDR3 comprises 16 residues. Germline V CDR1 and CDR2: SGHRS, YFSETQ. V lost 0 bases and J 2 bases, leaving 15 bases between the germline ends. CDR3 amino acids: CASSLAGLGPTYEQYF. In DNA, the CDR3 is TGCGCCAGCAGCTTGGCGGGACTGGGACCGACCTACGAGCAGTACTTC.

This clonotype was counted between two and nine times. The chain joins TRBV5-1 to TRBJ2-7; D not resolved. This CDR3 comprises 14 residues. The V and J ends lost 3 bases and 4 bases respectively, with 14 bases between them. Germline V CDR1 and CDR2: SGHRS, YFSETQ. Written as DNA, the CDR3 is TGCGCCAGCAGCTCCCCGGACCTAATATACGAGCAGTACTTC. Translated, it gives CASSSPDLIYEQYF. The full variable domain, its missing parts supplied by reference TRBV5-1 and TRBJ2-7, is KAGVTQTPRYLIKTRGQQVTLSCSPISGHRSVSWYQQTPGQGLQFLFEYFSETQRNKGNFPGRFSGRQFSNSRSEMNVSTLELGDSALYLCASSSPDLIYEQYFGPGTRLTVT.

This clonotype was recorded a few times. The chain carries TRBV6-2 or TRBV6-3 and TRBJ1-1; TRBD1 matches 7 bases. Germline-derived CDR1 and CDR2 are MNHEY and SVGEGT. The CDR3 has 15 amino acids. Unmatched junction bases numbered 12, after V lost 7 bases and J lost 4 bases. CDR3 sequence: CASTTSTGLVTEAFF. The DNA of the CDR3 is TGTGCCAGCACCACTTCGACAGGGTTGGTCACTGAAGCTTTCTTT.

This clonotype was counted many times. CDR3: CAISVGGSAYEQYF. In nucleotides, the CDR3 is TGTGCCATCAGTGTGGGCGGATCAGCCTACGAGCAGTACTTC. V gene TRBV10-3 combines with J gene TRBJ2-7, with no clear D. There are 14 residues in the CDR3. V shed 4 bases and J shed 2 bases, with 12 bases lying between them. Germline V gene data show CDR1 as ENHRY and CDR2 as SYGVKD.

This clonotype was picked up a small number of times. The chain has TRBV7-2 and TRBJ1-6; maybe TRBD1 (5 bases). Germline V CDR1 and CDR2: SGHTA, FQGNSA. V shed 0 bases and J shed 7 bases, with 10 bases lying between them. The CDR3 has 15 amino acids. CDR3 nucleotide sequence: TGTGCCAGCAGCTTAGCGGGACGGCCGAATTCACCCCTCCACTTT. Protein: CASSLAGRPNSPLHF. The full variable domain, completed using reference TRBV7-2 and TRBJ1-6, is GAGVSQSPSNKVTEKGKDVELRCDPISGHTALYWYRQSLGQGLEFLIYFQGNSAPDKSGLPSDRFSAERTGGSVSTLTIQRTQQEDSAVYLCASSLAGRPNSPLHFGNGTRLTVT.

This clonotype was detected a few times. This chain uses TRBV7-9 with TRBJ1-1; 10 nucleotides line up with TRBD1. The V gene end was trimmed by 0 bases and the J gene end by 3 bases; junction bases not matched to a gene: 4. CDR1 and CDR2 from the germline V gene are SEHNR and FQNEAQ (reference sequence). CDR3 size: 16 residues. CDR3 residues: CASSLALGQGDTEAFF. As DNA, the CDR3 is TGTGCCAGCAGCTTAGCGTTAGGACAGGGGGACACTGAAGCTTTCTTT.

The CDR3, as DNA: TGTGCCAGCGGCATAAGCACAGATACGCAGTATTTT. It codes for CASGISTDTQYF. The V gene is TRBV5-5, the J gene TRBJ2-3, with no clear D. Germline values: CDR1 SGHKS, CDR2 YYEKEE (reference sequence). Trimming took 7 bases from V and 0 from J, leaving 6 bases between them. CDR3 length equals 12 residues.

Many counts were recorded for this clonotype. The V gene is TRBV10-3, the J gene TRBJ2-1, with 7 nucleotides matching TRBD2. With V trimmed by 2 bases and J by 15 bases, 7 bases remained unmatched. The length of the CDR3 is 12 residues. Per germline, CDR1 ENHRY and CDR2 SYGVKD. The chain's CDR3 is CAISEPRTRPFF. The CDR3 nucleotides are TGTGCCATCAGTGAGCCCAGGACTAGACCGTTCTTC.

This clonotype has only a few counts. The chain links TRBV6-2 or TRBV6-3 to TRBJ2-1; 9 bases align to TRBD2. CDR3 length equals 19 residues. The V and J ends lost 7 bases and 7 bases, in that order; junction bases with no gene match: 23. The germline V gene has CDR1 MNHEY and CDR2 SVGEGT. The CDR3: CASTPYALAGSDWGNEQFF. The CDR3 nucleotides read TGTGCCAGCACCCCCTACGCCCTAGCGGGGTCGGATTGGGGAAATGAGCAGTTCTTC.

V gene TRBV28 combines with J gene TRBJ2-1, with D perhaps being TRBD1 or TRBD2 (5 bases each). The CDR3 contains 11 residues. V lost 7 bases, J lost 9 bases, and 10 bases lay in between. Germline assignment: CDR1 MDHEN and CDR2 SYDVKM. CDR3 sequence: CASMGVGEQFF. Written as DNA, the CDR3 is TGTGCCAGCATGGGGGTTGGTGAGCAGTTCTTC. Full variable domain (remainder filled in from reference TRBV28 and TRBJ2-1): DVKVTQSSRYLVKRTGEKVFLECVQDMDHENMFWYRQDPGLGLRLIYFSYDVKMKEKGDIPEGYSVSREKKERFSLILESASTNQTSMYLCASMGVGEQFFGPGTRLTVL.

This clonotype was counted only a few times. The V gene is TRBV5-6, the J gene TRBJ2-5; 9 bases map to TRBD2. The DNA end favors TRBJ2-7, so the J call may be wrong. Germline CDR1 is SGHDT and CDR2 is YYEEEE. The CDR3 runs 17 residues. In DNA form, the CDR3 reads TGTGCCAGCAGCCCTACGACTAGCGGAAGCCCCCCCTACGAGCAGTACTTC. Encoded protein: CASSPTTSGSPPYEQYF.

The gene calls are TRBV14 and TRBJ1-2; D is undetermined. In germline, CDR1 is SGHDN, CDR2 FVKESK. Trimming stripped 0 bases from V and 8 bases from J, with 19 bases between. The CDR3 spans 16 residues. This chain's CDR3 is CASSQDDTVPRYGYTF. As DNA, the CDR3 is TGTGCCAGCAGCCAAGATGATACAGTGCCGAGGTACGGCTACACCTTC.

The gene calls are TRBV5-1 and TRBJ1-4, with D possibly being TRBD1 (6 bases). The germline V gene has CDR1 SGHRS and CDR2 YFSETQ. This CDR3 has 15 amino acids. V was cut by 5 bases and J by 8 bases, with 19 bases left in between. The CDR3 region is CASSFTTGSREKLFF. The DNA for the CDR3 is TGCGCCAGCAGTTTCACCACAGGGTCAAGGGAAAAACTGTTTTTT. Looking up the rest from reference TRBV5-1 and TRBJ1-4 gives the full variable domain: KAGVTQTPRYLIKTRGQQVTLSCSPISGHRSVSWYQQTPGQGLQFLFEYFSETQRNKGNFPGRFSGRQFSNSRSEMNVSTLELGDSALYLCASSFTTGSREKLFFGSGTQLSVL.

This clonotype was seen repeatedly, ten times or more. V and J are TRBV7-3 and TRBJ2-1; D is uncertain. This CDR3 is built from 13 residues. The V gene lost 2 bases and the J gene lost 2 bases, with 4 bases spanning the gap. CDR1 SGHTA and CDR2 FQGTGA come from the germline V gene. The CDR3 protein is CASSLQAYNEQFF. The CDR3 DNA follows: TGTGCCAGCAGCTTACAGGCCTACAATGAGCAGTTCTTC.

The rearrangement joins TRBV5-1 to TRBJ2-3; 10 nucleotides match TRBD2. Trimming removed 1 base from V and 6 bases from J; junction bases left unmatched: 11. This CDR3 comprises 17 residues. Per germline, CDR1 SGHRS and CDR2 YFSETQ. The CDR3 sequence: CASSLWSSGGPVDTQYF. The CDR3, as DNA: TGCGCCAGCAGCTTGTGGAGTAGCGGGGGGCCCGTTGATACGCAGTATTTT.

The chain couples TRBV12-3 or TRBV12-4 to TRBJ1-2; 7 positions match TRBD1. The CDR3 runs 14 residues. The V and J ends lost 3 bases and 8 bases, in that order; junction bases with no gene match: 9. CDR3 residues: CASSLQGGAGGYTF. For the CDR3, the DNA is TGTGCCAGCAGTTTGCAAGGGGGCGCGGGAGGCTACACCTTC.

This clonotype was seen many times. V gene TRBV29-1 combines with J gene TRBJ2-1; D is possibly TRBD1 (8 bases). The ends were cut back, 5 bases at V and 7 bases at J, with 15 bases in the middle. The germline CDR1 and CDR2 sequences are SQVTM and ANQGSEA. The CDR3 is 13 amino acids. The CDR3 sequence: CSVTQGGWNEQFF. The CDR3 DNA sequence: TGCAGCGTTACACAGGGGGGGTGGAATGAGCAGTTCTTC.

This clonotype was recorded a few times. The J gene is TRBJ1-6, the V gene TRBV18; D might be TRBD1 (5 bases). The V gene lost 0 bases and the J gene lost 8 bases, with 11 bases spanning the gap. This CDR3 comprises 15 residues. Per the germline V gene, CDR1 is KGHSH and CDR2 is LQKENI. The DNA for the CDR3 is TGTGCCAGCTCACCACCCGGCAGGGATCATTCACCCCTCCACTTT. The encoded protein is CASSPPGRDHSPLHF.

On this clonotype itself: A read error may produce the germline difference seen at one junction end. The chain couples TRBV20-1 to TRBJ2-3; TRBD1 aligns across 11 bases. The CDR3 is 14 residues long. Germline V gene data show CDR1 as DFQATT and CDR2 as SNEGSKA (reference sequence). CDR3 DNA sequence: TGCTGTGCTAGAGCGGGACAGGGGGTAGATACGCAGTATTTT. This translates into CCARAGQGVDTQYF.

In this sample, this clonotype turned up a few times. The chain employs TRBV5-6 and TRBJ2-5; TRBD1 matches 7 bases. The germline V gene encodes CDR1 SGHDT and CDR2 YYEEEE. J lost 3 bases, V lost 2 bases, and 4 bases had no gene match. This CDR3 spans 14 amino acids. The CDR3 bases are TGTGCCAGCAGCTTCTCAGACAGGGAAGAGACCCAGTACTTC. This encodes CASSFSDREETQYF.